The subject of this entry is one T cell receptor beta chain. Antigen unknown. V was shortened by 3 bases and J by 0 bases, with 14 bases between the two germline ends. The CDR3 covers 15 residues. The germline V gene encodes CDR1 GTSNPN and CDR2 SVGIG (reference sequence). TCRdb itself ran the 5' RACE reads through MiXCR, one entry per CDR3 protein. This table holds approximately 100,000 distinct CDR3 sequences, more than 20% found once. The data were taken from a study of CD8 T cells in ankylosing spondylitis. General study points: There was a TCR beta motif, made of several highly homologous variants, that appeared characteristic of ankylosing spondylitis blood.

This chain joins TRBV30 and TRBJ1-1; D call uncertain. The clonotype was recovered from a male donor with ankylosing spondylitis. The specimen sequenced was synovial fluid, either unsorted or a sorted T cell fraction (not recorded which). The CDR3 spells CAWRRNSLMNTEAFF. The CDR3 bases are TGTGCCTGGAGAAGGAACAGCCTGATGAACACTGAAGCTTTCTTT.